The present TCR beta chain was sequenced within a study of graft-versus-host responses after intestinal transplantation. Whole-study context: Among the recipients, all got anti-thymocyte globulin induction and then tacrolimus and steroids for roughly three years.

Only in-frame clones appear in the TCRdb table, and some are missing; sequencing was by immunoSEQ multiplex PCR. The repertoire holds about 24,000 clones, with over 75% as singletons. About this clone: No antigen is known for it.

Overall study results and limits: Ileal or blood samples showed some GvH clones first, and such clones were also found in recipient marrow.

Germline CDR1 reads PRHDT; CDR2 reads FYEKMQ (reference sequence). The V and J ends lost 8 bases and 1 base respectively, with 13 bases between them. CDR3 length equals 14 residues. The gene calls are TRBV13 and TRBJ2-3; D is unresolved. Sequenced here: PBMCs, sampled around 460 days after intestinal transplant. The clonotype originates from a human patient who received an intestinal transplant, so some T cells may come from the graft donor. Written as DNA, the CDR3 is TGTGCCAGCCGGAAGGAAGTGGGCACAGATACGCAGTATTTT. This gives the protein CASRKEVGTDTQYF.